Listed below are T cell receptor beta chains from one sample, sequenced in a study of blood T cell repertoires in COVID-19. This table comes from immunoSEQ multiplex PCR, and its TCRdb copy is limited to in-frame clones, with some not included. The sample contains over 250,000 clones, roughly 88% of which appear only once. What was sequenced was peripheral blood. Every receptor here comes from a woman in her 70s with COVID-19, enrolled during active disease. CDR3s include the opening cysteine and the closing phenylalanine or tryptophan. Each record gives: clone size, V gene, D gene, J gene, CDR3 length, CDR3 DNA, CDR3 protein. A D gene is named only where the DNA matches it firmly. The listing skips clone size in some rows; elsewhere it reads once, few, many or a size class.

abundance: NA
v_gene: TRBV6-1
d_gene: NA
j_gene: TRBJ1-2
len: 15
CDR3nt: TGTGCCAGCAGTGAAGACGAGAGAGCTAACTATGGCTACACCTTC
CDR3aa: CASSEDERANYGYTF

abundance: NA
v_gene: TRBV25-1
d_gene: TRBD2
j_gene: TRBJ2-1
len: 16
CDR3nt: TGTGCCAGCAGCGCGATGACGGCGGGAGGTCTACTTGAGCAGTTCTTC
CDR3aa: CASSAMTAGGLLEQFF

abundance: NA
v_gene: TRBV28
d_gene: TRBD2
j_gene: TRBJ2-1
len: 14
CDR3nt: TGTGCCAGCATACTTAGCGGGAGGTCCGATGAGCAGTTCTTC
CDR3aa: CASILSGRSDEQFF

abundance: once
v_gene: TRBV18
d_gene: NA
j_gene: TRBJ2-7
len: 15
CDR3nt: TGTGCCAGCTCACTCCAAGGGGACACCTCCTACGAGCAGTACTTC
CDR3aa: CASSLQGDTSYEQYF

abundance: NA
v_gene: TRBV5-1
d_gene: TRBD2
j_gene: TRBJ2-3
len: 16
CDR3nt: TGCGCCAGCAGCGGGACTAGCGGGAGTTGGTCAGATACGCAGTATTTT
CDR3aa: CASSGTSGSWSDTQYF

abundance: NA
v_gene: TRBV5-1
d_gene: NA
j_gene: TRBJ1-1
len: 15
CDR3nt: TGCGCCAGCAGCACCCGGGGGGGTTTCAACACTGAAGCTTTCTTT
CDR3aa: CASSTRGGFNTEAFF

abundance: NA
v_gene: TRBV28
d_gene: NA
j_gene: TRBJ1-1
len: 14
CDR3nt: TGTGCCAGCAACACCCCGGGAGCGAACACTGAAGCTTTCTTT
CDR3aa: CASNTPGANTEAFF

abundance: NA
v_gene: TRBV27
d_gene: TRBD2
j_gene: TRBJ2-1
len: 11
CDR3nt: TGTGCCAGCTGGGCTAGCGGGCACCAGTTCTTC
CDR3aa: CASWASGHQFF

abundance: NA
v_gene: TRBV24-1
d_gene: NA
j_gene: TRBJ2-3
len: 16
CDR3nt: TGTGCCACCGGAGCGTGGAGTAGCGGACGCACAGATACGCAGTATTTT
CDR3aa: CATGAWSSGRTDTQYF

abundance: NA
v_gene: TRBV7-6
d_gene: NA
j_gene: TRBJ1-2
len: 14
CDR3nt: TGTGCCAGCAGCTTAGCTCCAGGGGACAATGGCTACACCTTC
CDR3aa: CASSLAPGDNGYTF

abundance: NA
v_gene: TRBV6-6
d_gene: NA
j_gene: TRBJ2-5
len: 11
CDR3nt: TGTGCCAGCAGCCGGGGGGAGACCCAGTACTTC
CDR3aa: CASSRGETQYF

abundance: NA
v_gene: TRBV5-1
d_gene: TRBD1
j_gene: TRBJ1-1
len: 14
CDR3nt: TGCGCCACCACCCCACAGGGGGCGAGCACTGAAGCTTTCTTT
CDR3aa: CATTPQGASTEAFF

abundance: NA
v_gene: TRBV5-1
d_gene: TRBD2
j_gene: TRBJ2-3
len: 14
CDR3nt: TGCGCCAGCAGCTCCGGACTAGCCCCCGATACGCAGTATTTT
CDR3aa: CASSSGLAPDTQYF

abundance: NA
v_gene: TRBV4-1
d_gene: NA
j_gene: TRBJ1-1
len: 14
CDR3nt: TGCGCCAGCAGCCAAGCGGAGGGGTACACTGAAGCTTTCTTT
CDR3aa: CASSQAEGYTEAFF

abundance: NA
v_gene: TRBV11-2
d_gene: TRBD2
j_gene: TRBJ2-3
len: 16
CDR3nt: TGTGCCAGCAGCTTAGGGCGGGGGGGGTACACAGATACGCAGTATTTT
CDR3aa: CASSLGRGGYTDTQYF

abundance: NA
v_gene: TRBV29-1
d_gene: TRBD2
j_gene: TRBJ2-7
len: 13
CDR3nt: TGCAGCGTTACTGGGAGGGGAAGCTACGAGCAGTACTTC
CDR3aa: CSVTGRGSYEQYF

abundance: NA
v_gene: TRBV28
d_gene: NA
j_gene: TRBJ1-1
len: 12
CDR3nt: TGTGCCAGCAAAACAGGTGGCACTGAAGCTTTCTTT
CDR3aa: CASKTGGTEAFF

abundance: NA
v_gene: TRBV29-1
d_gene: NA
j_gene: TRBJ1-5
len: 13
CDR3nt: TGCAGCGTTCGGGGGGGCAACAATCAGCCCCAGCATTTT
CDR3aa: CSVRGGNNQPQHF

abundance: NA
v_gene: TRBV28
d_gene: NA
j_gene: TRBJ2-2
len: 16
CDR3nt: TGTGCCAGCAGTTCTTACGTAGTCCCGAACACCGGGGAGCTGTTTTTT
CDR3aa: CASSSYVVPNTGELFF

abundance: NA
v_gene: TRBV28
d_gene: TRBD1
j_gene: TRBJ1-2
len: 16
CDR3nt: TGTGCCAGCAGGGACCCGAGCTGGGACAGGGTTATCGGCTACACCTTC
CDR3aa: CASRDPSWDRVIGYTF

abundance: NA
v_gene: TRBV5-4
d_gene: TRBD1
j_gene: TRBJ2-7
len: 16
CDR3nt: TGTGCCAGCAGCTCTAGTCCGGGACAGAAATACGTCGAGCAGTACTTC
CDR3aa: CASSSSPGQKYVEQYF

abundance: once
v_gene: TRBV5-1
d_gene: NA
j_gene: TRBJ2-5
len: 14
CDR3nt: TGCGCCAGCAGCTCCACTAGCACCCGCGAGACCCAGTACTTC
CDR3aa: CASSSTSTRETQYF

abundance: once
v_gene: TRBV4-1
d_gene: NA
j_gene: TRBJ1-2
len: 19
CDR3nt: TGCGCCAGCAGCCAGAAGAGAAGAGGGGGGGGCGCTCACGACTATGGCTACACCTTC
CDR3aa: CASSQKRRGGGAHDYGYTF

abundance: NA
v_gene: TRBV11-2
d_gene: TRBD1
j_gene: TRBJ1-4
len: 12
CDR3nt: TGTGCCAGCAGCGGGTGGACAGGGACCTCCCGATTT
CDR3aa: CASSGWTGTSRF

abundance: once
v_gene: TRBV18
d_gene: NA
j_gene: TRBJ2-1
len: 13
CDR3nt: TGTGCCAGCTCCCCCGGGACTCAAAATGAGCAGTTCTTC
CDR3aa: CASSPGTQNEQFF

abundance: NA
v_gene: TRBV19
d_gene: TRBD2
j_gene: TRBJ2-1
len: 15
CDR3nt: TGTGCCAGTAGTCAGGGACTAGCGGGAGTCAATGAGCAGTTCTTC
CDR3aa: CASSQGLAGVNEQFF

abundance: NA
v_gene: TRBV9
d_gene: TRBD1
j_gene: TRBJ1-1
len: 13
CDR3nt: TGTGCCAGCAGCCCACAGGGGTCAGGTGAAGCTTTCTTT
CDR3aa: CASSPQGSGEAFF

abundance: NA
v_gene: TRBV5-5
d_gene: NA
j_gene: TRBJ1-1
len: 15
CDR3nt: TGTGCCAGCAGCTCAATGGGGCAGCTGGGCACTGAAGCTTTCTTT
CDR3aa: CASSSMGQLGTEAFF

abundance: NA
v_gene: TRBV6-2/TRBV6-3
d_gene: NA
j_gene: TRBJ1-5
len: 16
CDR3nt: TGTGCCAGCAGTTACTCGTTTAGGGGCGCCAATCAGCCCCAGCATTTT
CDR3aa: CASSYSFRGANQPQHF

abundance: NA
v_gene: TRBV24-1
d_gene: NA
j_gene: TRBJ1-5
len: 15
CDR3nt: TGTGCCACCAGTGACTTCGGAACAGTTCGAAAGCCCCAGCATTTT
CDR3aa: CATSDFGTVRKPQHF

abundance: NA
v_gene: TRBV9
d_gene: NA
j_gene: TRBJ1-1
len: 13
CDR3nt: TGTGCCAGCAGCTCAGCACGGTCAAGCAGGGCTTTCTTT
CDR3aa: CASSSARSSRAFF

abundance: NA
v_gene: TRBV29-1
d_gene: NA
j_gene: TRBJ2-5
len: 14
CDR3nt: TGCAGCGTTGTGGCCGGTAGAGGGTCAGAGACCCAGTACTTC
CDR3aa: CSVVAGRGSETQYF

abundance: NA
v_gene: TRBV11-3
d_gene: TRBD1
j_gene: TRBJ2-1
len: 12
CDR3nt: TGTGCCAGCAGCTCAGGACAGGGGGGGCAGTTCTTC
CDR3aa: CASSSGQGGQFF

abundance: NA
v_gene: TRBV5-4
d_gene: NA
j_gene: TRBJ2-7
len: 15
CDR3nt: TGTGCCAGCACCACAGGAGGGGGCAGTCACCACGAGCAGTACTTC
CDR3aa: CASTTGGGSHHEQYF

abundance: once
v_gene: TRBV7-8
d_gene: TRBD1
j_gene: TRBJ1-5
len: 14
CDR3nt: TGTGCCAGCAGCCCAGACAGGGGTCATCAGCCCCAGCATTTT
CDR3aa: CASSPDRGHQPQHF

abundance: NA
v_gene: TRBV5-1
d_gene: TRBD1
j_gene: TRBJ2-1
len: 15
CDR3nt: TGCGCCAGCAGCTTGGGGACAGGGGCCTACAATGAGCAGTTCTTC
CDR3aa: CASSLGTGAYNEQFF

abundance: NA
v_gene: TRBV11-2
d_gene: TRBD2
j_gene: TRBJ2-1
len: 13
CDR3nt: TGTGCCAGCAGGCTACCGGGAGGCAATGAGCAGTTCTTC
CDR3aa: CASRLPGGNEQFF

abundance: NA
v_gene: TRBV7-3
d_gene: NA
j_gene: TRBJ2-1
len: 13
CDR3nt: TGTGCCAGCAGCCTGGCCCCCCAGAATGAGCAGTTCTTC
CDR3aa: CASSLAPQNEQFF

abundance: NA
v_gene: TRBV28
d_gene: NA
j_gene: TRBJ1-1
len: 13
CDR3nt: TGTGCCAGCAGTTCCCCTGGGGGGATGAAGGCTTTCTTT
CDR3aa: CASSSPGGMKAFF

abundance: NA
v_gene: TRBV15
d_gene: NA
j_gene: TRBJ2-7
len: 14
CDR3nt: TGTGCCACCAGCAGAGATTTGGGCACCGTCGAGCAGTACTTC
CDR3aa: CATSRDLGTVEQYF

abundance: NA
v_gene: TRBV2
d_gene: NA
j_gene: TRBJ1-5
len: 13
CDR3nt: TGTGCCAGCAGTGAAATCGGGAATCAGCCCCAGCATTTT
CDR3aa: CASSEIGNQPQHF

abundance: once
v_gene: TRBV10-3
d_gene: TRBD1
j_gene: TRBJ1-1
len: 14
CDR3nt: TGTGCCATCAGTAAGGGACAGACGAACACTGAAGCTTTCTTT
CDR3aa: CAISKGQTNTEAFF

abundance: NA
v_gene: TRBV5-1
d_gene: TRBD1
j_gene: TRBJ2-2
len: 15
CDR3nt: TGCGCCAGCAGCTTGACGTCAGGGGGCACCGGGGAGCTGTTTTTT
CDR3aa: CASSLTSGGTGELFF

abundance: NA
v_gene: TRBV5-4
d_gene: NA
j_gene: TRBJ2-7
len: 13
CDR3nt: TGTGCCAGCAGCTTGGTTAACAGAGAGGAGCAGTACTTC
CDR3aa: CASSLVNREEQYF

abundance: NA
v_gene: TRBV19
d_gene: NA
j_gene: TRBJ2-5
len: 12
CDR3nt: TGTGCCAGTAGTGGTCGAGGAGGGACCCAGTACTTC
CDR3aa: CASSGRGGTQYF

abundance: NA
v_gene: TRBV7-2
d_gene: TRBD2
j_gene: TRBJ2-5
len: 13
CDR3nt: TGTGCCAGCAGTACTAGCGAATCAAAGACCCAGTACTTC
CDR3aa: CASSTSESKTQYF

abundance: few
v_gene: TRBV19
d_gene: TRBD1
j_gene: TRBJ1-4
len: 14
CDR3nt: TGTGCCAGCCGAGCGGACAGGATGAATGAAAAACTGTTTTTT
CDR3aa: CASRADRMNEKLFF